These 20 T cell receptor beta chains came from one sample sequenced in a study of PD-1 blockade in classical Hodgkin lymphoma (dated by TCRdb to 2018 to 2020). Library preparation was by the immunoSEQ multiplex PCR assay. What TCRdb holds here is the immuneACCESS table cut down to in-frame rearrangements. Part of the clones is not present; checked against another copy, under half of the missing clones reflect an unresolved V gene, and the others are unexplained. The sample profile shows 20,000 to 25,000 clones; around 94% of them were found once. The leading ten clones occupy nearly 5.5% of the sample. What the time point label conveys for this sample: newly diagnosed, previously untreated cHL patient sample. Sequencing was performed on peripheral blood mononuclear cells (PBMCs). These receptor sequences come from a human donor with classical Hodgkin lymphoma.

The DNA for the CDR3 is TGTGCCAGCAGGGCAGGGCCTAATGAAAAACTGTTTTTT. This translates into CASRAGPNEKLFF. The gene calls are TRBV28 and TRBJ1-4; weak D call: TRBD1 (5 bases). The V gene lost 6 bases and the J gene lost 3 bases, with 8 bases spanning the gap. The CDR3 consists of 13 residues. Germline CDR1 reads MDHEN; CDR2 reads SYDVKM.

For this clone: The same CDR3 is also encoded by other DNA sequences in this sample. V and J are TRBV11-2 and TRBJ1-1, with D unclear. V was shortened by 0 bases and J by 0 bases, with 11 bases between the two germline ends. This CDR3 spans 16 amino acids. CDR1 is SGHAT, CDR2 FQNNGV, per germline. CDR3 bases: TGTGCCAGCAGCTTAGAATTCGGACGGATGAACACTGAAGCTTTCTTT. Translated, it gives CASSLEFGRMNTEAFF.

The rearrangement links TRBV9 to TRBJ1-5; D is unclear. In germline, CDR1 is SGDLS, CDR2 YYNGEE. With 0 bases removed from V and 9 bases from J, the gap between germline ends came to 16 bases. This CDR3 is built from 15 residues. The CDR3 nucleotides are TGTGCCAGCAGCGTAGACGGTAGGAGAAGAGGGCCCCAGCATTTT. It translates to CASSVDGRRRGPQHF.

The table lists this clone with a count of one. The chain recombines TRBV19 with TRBJ2-1; D may be TRBD2 (7 bases). This CDR3 has 17 amino acids. Deletions cut 1 base from V and 7 bases from J, with 20 bases between. CDR1 LNHDA and CDR2 SQIVND come from the germline V gene (reference sequence). CDR3 sequence (DNA): TGTGCCAGTAGTATAGTCCTGTGGGGGCGGGGGCGGAATGAGCAGTTCTTC. This translates into CASSIVLWGRGRNEQFF.

The genes are TRBV2 and TRBJ1-1; TRBD1 aligns across 7 bases. CDR1 and CDR2 (germline): SNHLY, FYNNEI. Unmatched junction bases numbered 7, after V lost 3 bases and J lost 0 bases. The CDR3 has 16 residues. The CDR3 DNA reads TGTGCCAGCAGTGAGGTCCAGGGGGGCATGAACACTGAAGCTTTCTTT. It encodes CASSEVQGGMNTEAFF.

The chain recombines TRBV7-7 with TRBJ2-3, with D unclear. V was trimmed by 1 base and J by 2 bases, leaving 4 bases between them. The germline CDR1 and CDR2 sequences are SSHAT and FNYEAQ (reference sequence). The CDR3 has 13 residues. The CDR3, as DNA: TGTGCCAGCAGCTTAGACCACACAGATACGCAGTATTTT. It is translated as CASSLDHTDTQYF.

V is TRBV13 and J is TRBJ1-4; TRBD1 aligns across 10 bases. The germline V gene has CDR1 PRHDT and CDR2 FYEKMQ (reference sequence). CDR3 length: 15 amino acids. Unmatched junction bases numbered 6, after V lost 4 bases and J lost 7 bases. The CDR3, as DNA: TGTGCCAGCAGCTCGAACCGGGACAGGGGTGAAAAACTGTTTTTT. This sequence encodes CASSSNRDRGEKLFF.

The chain recombines TRBV6-5 with TRBJ2-2; TRBD2 aligns across 12 bases. V was clipped by 3 bases and J by 8 bases; unmatched bases: 4. The germline V gene encodes CDR1 MNHEY and CDR2 SVGAGI. The CDR3 sequence is 15 residues long. The CDR3 region has the DNA TGTGCCAGCAGTTATTTGACTAGCGGGGGAGGGGAGCTGTTTTTT. The encoded protein is CASSYLTSGGGELFF.

The chain joins TRBV7-8 to TRBJ2-1, with unresolved D. Trimming left V 7 bases short and J 2 bases short, with 18 bases between. This CDR3 contains 16 residues. CDR1 is SGHVS and CDR2 is FQNEAQ in the germline V gene. This chain's CDR3 is CASKESAPHTYNEQFF. The CDR3 DNA follows: TGTGCCAGCAAGGAGAGCGCTCCCCACACCTACAATGAGCAGTTCTTC.

CDR3: CASSLGRFLTTQPQHF. CDR3 nucleotides: TGTGCCAGCAGCTTAGGTAGGTTCCTAACAACCCAGCCCCAGCATTTT. The rearrangement joins TRBV11-2 to TRBJ1-5; D gene ambiguous. The CDR3 is 16 amino acids. V was shortened by 1 base and J by 7 bases, with 17 bases between the two germline ends. Germline CDR1 and CDR2: SGHAT and FQNNGV.

The chain combines TRBV6-6 with TRBJ2-2, with 7 nucleotides matching TRBD1. This CDR3 has 14 amino acids. J gave up 6 bases and V 0 bases, and 1 base lay outside the gene matches. The germline V gene encodes CDR1 MNHNY and CDR2 SVGAGI (reference sequence). The CDR3 DNA sequence: TGTGCCAGCAGTTACTCCCAGGGGGCCGGGGAGCTGTTTTTT. Protein sequence: CASSYSQGAGELFF.

The chain links TRBV7-2 to TRBJ2-3, with 9 positions matching TRBD2. Germline values: CDR1 SGHTA, CDR2 FQGNSA. CDR3 length: 16 amino acids. The ends lost 5 bases at V and 2 bases at J; junction bases unmatched: 8. DNA of the CDR3: TGTGCCAGCAGCCGGGCTAGCGGGGACCTCACAGATACGCAGTATTTT. It is translated as CASSRASGDLTDTQYF.

J is TRBJ2-7 and V is TRBV27; 7 bases align to TRBD1. Trimming at V came to 4 bases and at J to 2 bases, leaving 8 bases not matched to a gene. This CDR3 is built from 15 residues. Germline V CDR1 and CDR2: MNHEY, SMNVEV (reference sequence). This CDR3 is CASSSSGTAPYEQYF. The CDR3 nucleotides are TGTGCCAGCAGTTCCTCCGGGACAGCCCCCTACGAGCAGTACTTC.

The chain carries TRBV4-3 and TRBJ1-5; no firm D call. The length of the CDR3 is 13 residues. V lost 0 bases to trimming and J lost 6 bases, with 6 bases between them. Germline CDR1 and CDR2: LGHNA and YSLEER. The CDR3: CASSQDVGQPQHF. DNA for the CDR3: TGCGCCAGCAGCCAAGATGTAGGTCAGCCCCAGCATTTT.

V usage is TRBV7-6 and J usage is TRBJ2-2; no reliable D call. The CDR3 runs to 11 residues. V lost 8 bases and J lost 5, with 6 bases in between. Germline assignment: CDR1 SGHVS and CDR2 FNYEAQ. Written as DNA, the CDR3 is TGTGCCAGCGGCCCAACCGGGGAGCTGTTTTTT. Its protein product is CASGPTGELFF.

J is TRBJ2-5 and V is TRBV5-1; 15 nucleotides align to TRBD2. V was pared by 4 bases and J by 4 bases, with 8 bases of the junction left unmatched. This CDR3 region has 17 residues. CDR1 and CDR2 (germline): SGHRS, YFSETQ. The DNA for the CDR3 is TGCGCCAGCAGCACACGGACTAGCGGGGGGGCCGGAGAGACCCAGTACTTC. Amino acids: CASSTRTSGGAGETQYF.

The chain is built from TRBV18 and TRBJ1-2, with D possibly being TRBD1 (5 bases). CDR3 length equals 16 residues. Trimming shortened V by 0 bases and J by 1 base, and 12 bases separated the two germline ends. Germline CDR1 is KGHSH and CDR2 is LQKENI. CDR3 in DNA: TGTGCCAGCTCACCACCTGCTGGGGGAGGTAACTATGGCTACACCTTC. It yields the protein CASSPPAGGGNYGYTF.

The chain's CDR3 is CASSPITPGGELFF. The DNA of the CDR3 is TGCGCCAGCAGTCCCATTACCCCCGGCGGGGAGCTGTTTTTT. The chain is built from TRBV4-1 and TRBJ2-2; D gene unclear. CDR1 is MGHRA, CDR2 YSYEKL, per germline. The length of the CDR3 is 14 residues. Trimming pared 6 bases from V and 7 bases from J, leaving 15 bases between.

The CDR3 loop is CASSLLAGGLETQYF. In DNA form, the CDR3 reads TGTGCCAGCAGCTTACTAGCGGGGGGGCTTGAGACCCAGTACTTC. V gene TRBV7-2 combines with J gene TRBJ2-5; 12 bases line up with TRBD2. J was trimmed by 5 bases and V by 2 bases; bases with no gene match: 3. Germline V gives CDR1 SGHTA, CDR2 FQGNSA. This CDR3 region has 15 residues.

The rearrangement uses TRBV29-1 and TRBJ2-3; D not resolved. Trimming pared 3 bases from V and 0 bases from J, leaving 10 bases between. The CDR3 spans 14 residues. Per germline, CDR1 SQVTM and CDR2 ANQGSEA. The CDR3 DNA sequence: TGCAGCGTTGACCCAAGACCTAGCACAGATACGCAGTATTTT. Translation: CSVDPRPSTDTQYF.